This TCR beta chain was recovered during a study of T-cell memory formation after mild COVID-19. Study-level points and caveats: Some clones that responded turned up in pre-infection memory, which suggests that cross-reactive memory joined in.

Of note for this clonotype: The antigen is not known.

TCRdb reprocessed the 5' RACE reads via MiXCR and lists one record per CDR3 protein. The top ten clones hold around 25% of a sample with about 110,000 distinct CDR3 sequences, 9.5% to 15% of them seen once. Trimming removed 1 base at V and 5 bases at J, with 11 bases between. The CDR3 length is 13 residues. From germline, CDR1 is SQVTM and CDR2 ANQGSEA. This sequence joins TRBV29-1 and TRBJ2-5; D is undetermined. The sequence was collected from an adult woman who had mild COVID-19 (a few samples of this study predate the infection). Cell type and time point are not known. The sequenced sample was PBMCs or a T cell subset sorted from them (not recorded which). The DNA of the CDR3 is TGCAGCGTTGAAGTCAGGACCGCTGAGACCCAGTACTTC. Amino acids: CSVEVRTAETQYF. Complete variable domain (other parts from reference TRBV29-1 and TRBJ2-5): SAVISQKPSRDICQRGTSLTIQCQVDSQVTMMFWYRQQPGQSLTLIATANQGSEATYESGFVIDKFPISRPNLTFSTLTVSNMSPEDSSIYLCSVEVRTAETQYFGPGTRLLVL.